The 23 T cell receptor beta chains reported below all come from one sample, sequenced in a study of technical replicates of blood from a few donors. The table came from immunoSEQ multiplex PCR; TCRdb's copy has only in-frame clones and leaves some out. The sample lists approximately 70,000 clones, 91% occurring once. The sequenced sample consisted of T cells isolated from PBMCs. Receptors were obtained from a human donor in good health. Some clones in this sample may be carry-over from other donors' samples.

The chain recombines TRBV5-4 with TRBJ2-6; no definite D call. The CDR3 sequence is 16 residues long. CDR1 SGHNT and CDR2 YYREEE come from the germline V gene (reference sequence). V lost 2 bases and J lost 0, with 9 bases in between. CDR3 coding DNA: TGTGCCAGCAGCTTATTTGGCACCTCTGGGGCCAACGTCCTGACTTTC. This gives the protein CASSLFGTSGANVLTF.

The V gene is TRBV12-5, the J gene TRBJ2-4; tentatively, D is TRBD2 (7 bases). The germline V gene has CDR1 LGHNT and CDR2 FRNRAP. The germline V and J ends were trimmed by 0 bases and 2 bases, with 23 bases remaining between them. This CDR3 contains 20 residues. The CDR3 DNA reads as TGTGCTAGTGGTTTGGTACCGCGTCCTGAGGGGGGGGATTCCAAAAACATTCAGTACTTC. It yields the protein CASGLVPRPEGGDSKNIQYF.

The chain combines TRBV6-5 with TRBJ2-1, with D unresolved. The CDR3 consists of 15 residues. From germline, CDR1 is MNHEY and CDR2 SVGAGI. V lost 6 bases, J lost 8 bases, and 20 bases lay in between. CDR3 DNA: TGTGCCAGCAGGAGACTTCCCCTCGTGTTGGATGAGCAGTTCTTC. It yields the protein CASRRLPLVLDEQFF.

The chain joins TRBV27 to TRBJ2-7; TRBD1 matches 7 bases. V was clipped by 5 bases and J by 3 bases; unmatched bases: 7. The CDR3 consists of 14 residues. Per the germline V gene, CDR1 is MNHEY and CDR2 is SMNVEV (reference sequence). CDR3 amino acids: CASSLRQGNYEQYF. The CDR3 region has the DNA TGTGCCAGCAGTCTCCGACAGGGAAACTACGAGCAGTACTTC.

This clone occurred a few times. J is TRBJ1-3 and V is TRBV7-9, with unresolved D. This CDR3 is 19 amino acids long. The V gene's germline CDR1 is SEHNR and CDR2 FQNEAQ (reference sequence). V lost 0 bases to trimming and J lost 0 bases, with 18 bases between them. Written as DNA, the CDR3 is TGTGCCAGCAGCTTAGCGCGGAGATCGGTTGCCAGCTCTGGAAACACCATATATTTT. Residues: CASSLARRSVASSGNTIYF.

The chain carries TRBV13 and TRBJ2-3, with D possibly matching TRBD1 (5 bases). CDR3 length: 18 residues. V was clipped by 2 bases and J by 3 bases, with 21 bases between them. Looked up from germline, CDR1 is PRHDT and CDR2 is FYEKMQ (reference sequence). CDR3 protein: CASSLNLDLGRGTDTQYF. The CDR3 DNA sequence: TGTGCCAGCAGCTTAAACCTCGATCTGGGGCGAGGAACAGATACGCAGTATTTT. The full variable domain, rest sourced from reference TRBV13 and TRBJ2-3, is AAGVIQSPRHLIKEKRETATLKCYPIPRHDTVYWYQQGPGQDPQFLISFYEKMQSDKGSIPDRFSAQQFSDYHSELNMSSLELGDSALYFCASSLNLDLGRGTDTQYFGPGTRLTVL.

The chain recombines TRBV18 with TRBJ2-5; D is uncertain. The length of the CDR3 is 16 residues. Germline assignment: CDR1 KGHSH and CDR2 LQKENI. V dropped 6 bases and J dropped 5 bases, with 22 bases sitting between them. The CDR3 bases are TGTGCCAGCTCGCCCCGCCCCGGGTTGGTTGGTGAGACCCAGTACTTC. Its protein is CASSPRPGLVGETQYF.

V and J are TRBV5-3 and TRBJ1-3; TRBD1 agrees at 8 bases. TRBV5-3 is given ORF status, its function remaining uncertain. There are 17 residues in the CDR3. The CDR3 loop reads CYYRTGWRQNSGNTIYF. CDR3 DNA: TGTTATTACCGGACAGGGTGGCGGCAAAACTCTGGAAACACCATATATTTT.

The chain has TRBV5-1 and TRBJ2-7; no clear D gene. V lost 8 bases to trimming and J lost 1 base, with 13 bases between them. Germline-derived CDR1 and CDR2 are SGHRS and YFSETQ. The CDR3 extends over 13 amino acids. In nucleotides, the CDR3 is TGCGCCAGACGCAGAGAGCGATCCTACGAGCAGTACTTC. It translates to CARRRERSYEQYF.

The V call is TRBV11-2, the J call TRBJ1-3; a possible D gene is TRBD1 (6 bases). Germline loops: CDR1 SGHAT, CDR2 FQNNGV. The CDR3 loop spans 17 amino acids. Between the trimmed V and J ends, which lost 5 bases and 1 base, there was a span of 18 bases. The CDR3 is CASSQTPQGRSGNTIYF. The CDR3 DNA sequence: TGTGCCAGCAGCCAAACCCCACAGGGAAGGTCTGGAAACACCATATATTTT.

This clone was seen a few times. V and J are TRBV7-9 and TRBJ2-2; D unclear. The length of the CDR3 is 12 residues. Germline V gene lookup returns CDR1 SEHNR and CDR2 FQNEAQ (reference sequence). The V end lost 4 bases, the J end lost 6 bases, and 6 bases lay between the germline ends. CDR3: CASSSPSGELFF. The CDR3 DNA reads as TGTGCCAGCAGCTCCCCGTCCGGGGAGCTGTTTTTT.

The rearrangement uses TRBV5-6 and TRBJ2-1, with 10 bases that match TRBD1. This CDR3 has 15 residues. CDR1 SGHDT and CDR2 YYEEEE come from the germline V gene. With 0 bases clipped from V and 4 bases from J, the junction kept 1 base outside the gene matches. In DNA form, the CDR3 reads TGTGCCAGCAGCTTGGGGGACAGGGGATACAATGAGCAGTTCTTC. This codes for CASSLGDRGYNEQFF.

DNA of the CDR3: TGTGCCACCAGCACAGGACTAGCGGGAGGGCGCTCCTACAATGAGCAGTTCTTC. Translating gives CATSTGLAGGRSYNEQFF. V is TRBV15 and J is TRBJ2-1; 15 positions agree with TRBD2. Germline trimming cut 4 bases from V and 0 bases from J; bases unmatched to any gene: 4. Germline assignment: CDR1 LNHNV and CDR2 YYDKDF (reference sequence). CDR3 length: 18 residues.

The chain combines TRBV6-6 with TRBJ1-2; the match to TRBD1 covers 8 bases. The CDR3 is 15 residues long. V shed 6 bases and J 4 bases; nucleotides not matched to a gene: 10. Germline-derived CDR1 and CDR2 are MNHNY and SVGAGI (reference sequence). The chain's CDR3 is CASRLRAGQGYGYTF. CDR3 nucleotides: TGTGCCAGCAGACTCAGAGCCGGACAGGGCTATGGCTACACCTTC.

The rearrangement joins TRBV5-4 to TRBJ1-1; the D gene is possibly TRBD1 (5 bases). The V and J ends lost 4 bases and 0 bases respectively, with 22 bases between them. The CDR3 loop spans 18 amino acids. Germline-derived CDR1 and CDR2 are SGHNT and YYREEE (reference sequence). In DNA, the CDR3 is TGTGCCAGCAGCCCGGAGGGGAGGGGCACCTTTATGAACACTGAAGCTTTCTTT. As protein: CASSPEGRGTFMNTEAFF.

The rearrangement joins TRBV6-6 to TRBJ1-2; TRBD1 agrees at 8 bases. Germline lookup yields CDR1 MNHNY and CDR2 SVGAGI (reference sequence). J lost 8 bases, V lost 2 bases, and 10 bases had no gene match. This CDR3 contains 15 residues. Here the CDR3 DNA reads TGTGCCAGCAGTTACCTGCGTCAGGGGGCGGAAGGCTACACCTTC. Its translation: CASSYLRQGAEGYTF.

The chain carries TRBV9 and TRBJ2-7; 9 bases are a match to TRBD2. V was pared by 5 bases and J by 4 bases, with 10 bases of the junction left unmatched. Germline V gene sequence: CDR1 SGDLS, CDR2 YYNGEE. CDR3 size: 15 residues. The CDR3 spells CASSRLADSSYEQYF. The CDR3 DNA is TGTGCCAGCAGTCGACTAGCGGACTCTAGTTACGAGCAGTACTTC.

The chain has TRBV7-9 and TRBJ1-2, with 9 bases lining up with TRBD1. This CDR3 is built from 16 residues. V shed 4 bases, J shed 8 bases, and the junction held 14 bases outside the gene matches. Germline CDR1 SEHNR, CDR2 FQNEAQ (reference sequence). CDR3 nucleotide sequence: TGTGCCAGCAGCTACCCGGGACAGGGAAATGTGGGAGGCTACACCTTC. This encodes CASSYPGQGNVGGYTF.

The chain has TRBV5-1 and TRBJ2-3; a weak D match, TRBD1 (5 bases). Germline-derived CDR1 and CDR2 are SGHRS and YFSETQ. The length of the CDR3 is 12 residues. Trimming removed 4 bases at V and 7 bases at J, with 10 bases between. CDR3 region: CASSPGWYTQYF. The CDR3 coding sequence is TGCGCCAGCAGCCCAGGGTGGTATACGCAGTATTTT.

J is TRBJ1-2 and V is TRBV7-9; D perhaps matches TRBD1 (6 bases). The CDR3 has 15 amino acids. Germline loops: CDR1 SEHNR, CDR2 FQNEAQ (reference sequence). V was shortened by 5 bases and J by 6 bases, with 19 bases between the two germline ends. CDR3 in DNA: TGTGCCAGCAGCATTTTAGGACAGAGGTTCGATGGCTACACCTTC. Its protein product is CASSILGQRFDGYTF.

The chain recombines TRBV18 with TRBJ1-1; tentatively, D is TRBD1 (6 bases). The CDR3 sequence is 13 residues long. Trimming removed 4 bases from V and 4 bases from J, with 10 bases in between. Germline V lookup: CDR1 KGHSH, CDR2 LQKENI. This CDR3 is CASSLSGVTEAFF. As DNA, the CDR3 is TGTGCCAGCTCACTCTCAGGGGTCACTGAAGCTTTCTTT.

This chain uses TRBV10-1 with TRBJ2-5, with a tentative D call TRBD1 (5 bases). This CDR3 is built from 14 residues. Germline V CDR1 and CDR2: WNHNN, SYGVQD (reference sequence). Trimming left V 0 bases short and J 2 bases short, with 7 bases between. CDR3 in DNA: TGCGCCAGCAGTGAGTCGAAGGGGCAAGAGACCCAGTACTTC. Its protein is CASSESKGQETQYF.

The gene calls are TRBV28 and TRBJ1-1, with no clear D. Germline V gene data show CDR1 as MDHEN and CDR2 as SYDVKM. V dropped 4 bases and J dropped 0 bases, with 12 bases sitting between them. The CDR3 covers 15 residues. The CDR3, as DNA: TGTGCCAGCAGTTCCCCAGGCCTCATGAACACTGAAGCTTTCTTT. Translating it yields CASSSPGLMNTEAFF.